This T cell receptor (beta chain) was documented in a study of T cells after posttransplantation cyclophosphamide. General study points: Later post-transplant blood repertoires were often dominated by donor CD8+ memory clones.

Treatment was busulfan-fludarabine conditioning, a marrow graft, and cyclophosphamide on days +3 and +4. A word on this clone: Its antigen is currently unknown.

The V and J ends lost 0 bases and 4 bases respectively, with 6 bases between them. The CDR3 totals 14 residues. The germline V gene has CDR1 MGHRA and CDR2 YSYEKL. TCRdb's copy holds only in-frame clones and misses some; the assay was immunoSEQ multiplex PCR. The sample has 8,000 to 10,000 clones; roughly four fifths are singletons. This material consisted of PBMCs, taken just over 1,900 days after a stem cell transplant with posttransplant cyclophosphamide. The rearrangement joins TRBV4-1 to TRBJ1-4; D uncertain. This receptor was taken from a female patient aged 35 to 55 who received an allogeneic stem cell transplant from a related donor, was CMV-positive, and had no GVHD. These T cells may partly come from the graft donor. DNA for the CDR3: TGCGCCAGCAGCCAAGATTCGGGTAATGAAAAACTGTTTTTT. It is translated as CASSQDSGNEKLFF.